The 22 T cell receptor beta chains given below trace back to one sample, sequenced in a study of CD8 T cells in Susac syndrome. An amount of RNA that ranged from 0.5 to 1 ug was reverse transcribed with random hexamers. TCRdb called the immunoSEQ multiplex PCR reads again in MiXCR, with one record for every CDR3 protein. The data hold about 52,000 distinct CDR3 sequences, with 93% observed a single time. Sequencing input: CD8+ T cells from PBMCs. The receptor source for this set is a human donor with multiple sclerosis.

This clonotype came up a few times. This chain links TRBV28 with TRBJ2-2; D gene uncertain. The germline V gene has CDR1 MDHEN and CDR2 SYDVKM. V was trimmed by 3 bases and J by 6 bases, leaving 5 bases between them. The CDR3 loop spans 12 amino acids. CDR3 nucleotide sequence: TGTGCCAGCAGTTTTTGGGCCGGGGAGCTGTTTTTT. This sequence encodes CASSFWAGELFF. The full variable domain, in which reference TRBV28 and TRBJ2-2 provide the parts outside the CDR3, is DVKVTQSSRYLVKRTGEKVFLECVQDMDHENMFWYRQDPGLGLRLIYFSYDVKMKEKGDIPEGYSVSREKKERFSLILESASTNQTSMYLCASSFWAGELFFGEGSRLTVL.

The CDR3 coding sequence is TGCGCCAGCAGCCTTCTCGGGTCCCGGGAGAAGGGCACAGATACGCAGTATTTT. Protein product: CASSLLGSREKGTDTQYF. The V call is TRBV4-1, the J call TRBJ2-3, with a tentative D call TRBD2 (6 bases). V dropped 4 bases and J dropped 1 base, with 21 bases sitting between them. The CDR3 runs to 18 residues. The V gene's germline CDR1 is MGHRA and CDR2 YSYEKL.

The V call is TRBV9, the J call TRBJ2-7; 8 nucleotides align to TRBD1. Germline lookup yields CDR1 SGDLS and CDR2 YYNGEE. The J segment lost 6 bases and the V segment lost 3 bases, leaving 2 bases of the junction unmatched. CDR3 length: 12 residues. The DNA of the CDR3 is TGTGCCAGCAGCGCGCAGGGGGCCGAGCAGTACTTC. Residues: CASSAQGAEQYF.

V gene TRBV12-5 combines with J gene TRBJ2-5; D tentatively fits TRBD1 or TRBD2 (6 bases each). The germline V and J ends were trimmed by 3 bases and 1 base, with 12 bases remaining between them. Germline V lookup: CDR1 LGHNT, CDR2 FRNRAP. The CDR3 runs 15 residues. The chain's CDR3 is CASGFVKGGQETQYF. As DNA, the CDR3 is TGTGCTAGTGGTTTTGTAAAGGGGGGCCAAGAGACCCAGTACTTC.

The chain joins TRBV30 to TRBJ2-7; no firm D call. Germline V gene lookup returns CDR1 GTSNPN and CDR2 SVGIG (reference sequence). V lost 5 bases and J lost 1, with 12 bases in between. The CDR3 contains 13 residues. The CDR3 DNA reads TGTGCCTGGTCTGACTTCGATTCCTACGAGCAGTACTTC. Its translation: CAWSDFDSYEQYF.

V gene TRBV30 combines with J gene TRBJ2-7; TRBD1 agrees at 10 bases. The V gene end was trimmed by 8 bases and the J gene end by 5 bases; junction bases not matched to a gene: 9. Germline loops: CDR1 GTSNPN, CDR2 SVGIG (reference sequence). This CDR3 is built from 13 residues. As DNA, the CDR3 is TGTGCCGTAACGGGGACAGGGGCTAACGAGCAGTACTTC. This encodes CAVTGTGANEQYF.

The chain couples TRBV20-1 to TRBJ1-2, with 8 bases that match TRBD1. From germline, CDR1 is DFQATT and CDR2 SNEGSKA (reference sequence). V gave up 3 bases and J gave up 5 bases; unmatched junction bases: 8. The CDR3 runs 14 residues. CDR3 sequence: CSARDRDRTYGYTF. In nucleotides, the CDR3 is TGCAGTGCTAGGGATCGGGACAGGACTTATGGCTACACCTTC.

This clonotype was seen only once. The rearrangement uses TRBV29-1 and TRBJ1-5; D perhaps matches TRBD1 (6 bases). Trimming removed 5 bases from V and 0 bases from J, with 11 bases in between. The CDR3 runs 14 residues. From germline, CDR1 is SQVTM and CDR2 ANQGSEA. The CDR3 spells CSVQGFDSNQPQHF. The CDR3 DNA is TGCAGCGTTCAGGGGTTTGATAGCAATCAGCCCCAGCATTTT.

The chain has TRBV5-1 and TRBJ2-3; either TRBD1 or TRBD2 may fit D (5 bases each). This CDR3 contains 13 residues. CDR1 and CDR2 from the germline V gene are SGHRS and YFSETQ. Trimming left V 1 base short and J 12 bases short, with 15 bases between. In DNA, the CDR3 is TGCGCCAGCAGCTTGAACCCGGACGGGGCTCAGTATTTT. Its translation is CASSLNPDGAQYF.

CDR3 DNA sequence: TGTGCCATCAGGGCAGCGCTGAACACTGAAGCTTTCTTT. Translation gives CAIRAALNTEAFF. This rearrangement joins TRBV10-3 to TRBJ1-1; D not resolved. The CDR3 covers 13 residues. CDR1 and CDR2 (germline): ENHRY, SYGVKD. V was trimmed by 6 bases and J by 0 bases, leaving 8 bases between them.

In this sample, this clonotype turned up a few times. The chain joins TRBV24-1 to TRBJ2-1; 7 nucleotides agree with TRBD1. CDR3 length equals 14 residues. V was pared by 5 bases and J by 6 bases, with 6 bases of the junction left unmatched. Germline V gives CDR1 KGHDR, CDR2 SFDVKD. CDR3 in amino acids: CATSGQGSGNEQFF. CDR3 DNA: TGTGCCACCAGTGGACAGGGTTCCGGCAATGAGCAGTTCTTC.

The genes are TRBV4-1 and TRBJ2-6; D is unclear. This CDR3 has 16 amino acids. Germline V CDR1 and CDR2: MGHRA, YSYEKL. V was pared by 0 bases and J by 0 bases, with 6 bases between. The CDR3 region is CASSQDSSSGANVLTF. Here the CDR3 DNA reads TGCGCCAGCAGCCAAGATTCCTCCTCTGGGGCCAACGTCCTGACTTTC.

This rearrangement joins TRBV3-1 to TRBJ1-6, with 7 positions matching TRBD1. CDR3 length: 15 amino acids. The J segment lost 3 bases and the V segment lost 5 bases, leaving 4 bases of the junction unmatched. Germline CDR1 is LGHDT and CDR2 is YNNKEL (reference sequence). CDR3: CASSTRDSYNSPLHF. Here the CDR3 DNA reads TGTGCCAGCAGCACTCGGGACAGCTATAATTCACCCCTCCACTTT.

The V gene is TRBV28, the J gene TRBJ1-5, with D unresolved. Germline V gives CDR1 MDHEN, CDR2 SYDVKM. V lost 6 bases to trimming and J lost 9 bases, with 9 bases between them. The CDR3 loop spans 11 amino acids. DNA for the CDR3: TGTGCCAGCAGCTACGATTGGCCCCAGCATTTT. It is translated as CASSYDWPQHF.

CDR3 amino acids: CASILSRGYYTDTQYF. DNA for the CDR3: TGTGCCAGCATCCTCTCTCGGGGTTATTACACAGATACGCAGTATTTT. The genes are TRBV12-3 or TRBV12-4 and TRBJ2-3, with D possibly matching TRBD2 (5 bases). The CDR3 runs 16 residues. The V end was cut by 7 bases, the J end by 2 bases, with 19 bases between.

Comment on this clonotype: Mismatch with germline at one junction end may stem from a read error. This sequence joins TRBV5-4 and TRBJ1-6; a weak D match, TRBD1 (6 bases). Per germline, CDR1 SGHNT and CDR2 YYREEE (reference sequence). This CDR3 spans 16 amino acids. The CDR3 spells CASSNTWTEYNSPLHF. In DNA, the CDR3 is TGTGCCAGCAGCAACACATGGACAGAATATAATTCACCCCTCCATTTT. The whole variable domain, filled in from reference TRBV5-4 and TRBJ1-6, reads ETGVTQSPTHLIKTRGQQVTLRCSSQSGHNTVSWYQQALGQGPQFIFQYYREEENGRGNFPPRFSGLQFPNYSSELNVNALELDDSALYLCASSNTWTEYNSPLHFGNGTRLTVT.

This clonotype was seen a few times. V usage is TRBV5-4 and J usage is TRBJ1-6, with D uncertain. V lost 5 bases and J lost 7, with 7 bases in between. Germline V gene lookup returns CDR1 SGHNT and CDR2 YYREEE (reference sequence). The CDR3 spans 12 residues. DNA of the CDR3: TGTGCCAGCAGTCCGGGGAATTCACCCCTCCACTTT. Amino acid sequence: CASSPGNSPLHF.

For the CDR3, the DNA is TGTGCCAGCAGTTTAGGCCCCCGGGACGAACTGTTTTTT. Its protein is CASSLGPRDELFF. The V call is TRBV12-3 or TRBV12-4, the J call TRBJ1-4; possible D gene TRBD1, 5 bases. Trimming removed 1 base from V and 12 bases from J, with 12 bases in between. The CDR3 sequence is 13 residues long.

V gene TRBV20-1 combines with J gene TRBJ2-3; maybe TRBD2 (5 bases). Germline V lookup: CDR1 DFQATT, CDR2 SNEGSKA (reference sequence). Trimming stripped 6 bases from V and 5 bases from J, with 9 bases between. There are 11 residues in the CDR3. This CDR3 reads CSAPRGDTQYF. The CDR3 DNA follows: TGCAGTGCCCCACGGGGAGATACGCAGTATTTT.

The V call is TRBV7-9, the J call TRBJ2-6; D is unresolved. Germline CDR1 SEHNR, CDR2 FQNEAQ (reference sequence). This CDR3 region has 19 residues. V was cut by 4 bases and J by 1 base, with 20 bases left in between. CDR3 nucleotide sequence: TGTGCCAGCAGCTCAGGATTAGGCCACCAGCCTTCTGGGGCCAACGTCCTGACTTTC. Translating gives CASSSGLGHQPSGANVLTF.

This chain joins TRBV9 and TRBJ1-2; 7 bases align to TRBD1. Unmatched junction bases numbered 16, after V lost 4 bases and J lost 1 base. Germline CDR1 and CDR2: SGDLS and YYNGEE. The CDR3 contains 18 residues. The CDR3 DNA follows: TGTGCCAGCAGCTACACACCCGGGACAGCAAACTTTAACTATGGCTACACCTTC. This encodes CASSYTPGTANFNYGYTF.

This chain connects TRBV4-2 to TRBJ2-2; 14 bases agree with TRBD2. Germline CDR1 and CDR2: LGHNA and YNFKEQ. This CDR3 contains 18 residues. J gave up 2 bases and V 4 bases, and 6 bases lay outside the gene matches. For the CDR3, the DNA is TGTGCCAGCAGCCCAGGGACTAGCGGGGGCCGTAACACCGGGGAGCTGTTTTTT. It translates to CASSPGTSGGRNTGELFF.